These 13 T cell receptor beta chains came from one sample sequenced in a study of shared clonotypes between healthy human individuals. Using immunoSEQ multiplex PCR, the repertoire was profiled, and TCRdb retains in-frame clones only, with some absent. The table shows about 2.3 million clones, with 85% to 95% occurring only once. The sample consisted of naive CD4+ T cells from PBMCs. Subset given: CD45RA+ positively selected. The origin of the receptors is a man younger than 35 in good health. Some clones in this sample may be carry-over from other donors' samples.

On this clone itself: The same CDR3 arises from other DNA sequences in this sample as well. The V gene is TRBV29-1, the J gene TRBJ2-3; D unclear. Germline values: CDR1 SQVTM, CDR2 ANQGSEA. Trimming removed 4 bases from V and 0 bases from J, with 5 bases in between. This CDR3 is 12 amino acids long. CDR3 sequence reads: CSVAPSTDTQYF. In DNA form, the CDR3 reads TGCAGCGTTGCACCCAGCACAGATACGCAGTATTTT.

Written as DNA, the CDR3 is TGTGCCAGCAGTTACATGAGACAGACCTACGAGCAGTACTTC. Encoded protein: CASSYMRQTYEQYF. This rearrangement joins TRBV6-5 to TRBJ2-7; D might be TRBD1 (5 bases). From germline, CDR1 is MNHEY and CDR2 SVGAGI. The ends were cut back, 2 bases at V and 2 bases at J, with 10 bases in the middle. This CDR3 region has 14 residues.

The gene calls are TRBV7-8 and TRBJ1-4; D remains ambiguous. Germline CDR1 is SGHVS and CDR2 is FQNEAQ. This CDR3 contains 16 residues. The ends were cut back, 8 bases at V and 6 bases at J, with 22 bases in the middle. CDR3 loop: CASGFPPRTEDEKLFF. CDR3 bases: TGTGCCAGCGGTTTCCCCCCTAGGACGGAGGATGAAAAACTGTTTTTT.

The rearrangement joins TRBV5-4 to TRBJ2-3; no clear D. Germline V gene lookup returns CDR1 SGHNT and CDR2 YYREEE (reference sequence). Trimming left V 6 bases short and J 6 bases short, with 14 bases between. The CDR3 has 13 residues. In DNA form, the CDR3 reads TGTGCCAGCAAAAATCAGTTTTCGGATACGCAGTATTTT. Amino acids: CASKNQFSDTQYF.

This rearrangement joins TRBV11-2 to TRBJ2-5; no firm D call. The CDR3 has 13 residues. Germline V gene lookup returns CDR1 SGHAT and CDR2 FQNNGV. V was clipped by 8 bases and J by 5 bases, with 15 bases between them. CDR3 in amino acids: CASLYAQWETQYF. The CDR3 nucleotides read TGTGCCAGCCTCTACGCCCAGTGGGAGACCCAGTACTTC.

The chain couples TRBV27 to TRBJ2-1; D gene uncertain. Looked up from germline, CDR1 is MNHEY and CDR2 is SMNVEV (reference sequence). This CDR3 is 14 amino acids long. The germline V and J ends were trimmed by 2 bases and 5 bases, with 10 bases remaining between them. The CDR3 here is CASSLPDINNEQFF. Written as DNA, the CDR3 is TGTGCCAGCAGTTTACCCGACATAAACAATGAGCAGTTCTTC.

V and J are TRBV28 and TRBJ1-6; no reliable D call. The CDR3 loop spans 11 amino acids. V shed 2 bases and J shed 11 bases, with 4 bases lying between them. CDR1 is MDHEN and CDR2 is SYDVKM in the germline V gene. In nucleotides, the CDR3 is TGTGCCAGCAGTTTAGCTCCACCCCTCCACTTT. This sequence encodes CASSLAPPLHF.

The genes are TRBV28 and TRBJ1-2; 8 positions agree with TRBD1. The CDR3 runs 16 residues. CDR1 is MDHEN, CDR2 SYDVKM, per germline. The V and J ends lost 6 bases and 7 bases, in that order; junction bases with no gene match: 16. CDR3 sequence: CASSRARGQGLSGYTF. For the CDR3, the DNA is TGTGCCAGCAGCCGAGCCCGTGGACAGGGACTGAGTGGCTACACCTTC.

This clone turned up a few times. This sequence joins TRBV2 and TRBJ1-5; the D is unclear. The germline CDR1 and CDR2 sequences are SNHLY and FYNNEI. The CDR3 consists of 14 residues. The V gene lost 6 bases and the J gene lost 0 bases, with 9 bases spanning the gap. The CDR3 DNA reads as TGTGCCAGCAGGGAGAGTTATAGCAATCAGCCCCAGCATTTT. Translated, it gives CASRESYSNQPQHF. Together with reference TRBV2 and TRBJ1-5, the CDR3 gives the full variable domain: EPEVTQTPSHQVTQMGQEVILRCVPISNHLYFYWYRQILGQKVEFLVSFYNNEISEKSEIFDDQFSVERPDGSNFTLKIRSTKLEDSAMYFCASRESYSNQPQHFGDGTRLSIL.

As concerns this clone: At one end, the junction sequence differs from germline, possibly due to a read error. The gene calls are TRBV7-2 and TRBJ1-1, with TRBD1 as a possible D gene (5 bases). The CDR3 sequence is 16 residues long. Germline CDR1 reads SGHTA; CDR2 reads FQGNSA. CDR3 protein: CASSLAGTTVNTEAFF. The CDR3 nucleotides are TGTGCCAGCAGCCTAGCGGGGACCACTGTGAACACTGAAGCTTTCTTT.

The chain links TRBV10-3 to TRBJ2-7; 8 bases line up with TRBD2. Trimming took 6 bases from V and 5 from J; bases not matched to a gene: 12. Germline values: CDR1 ENHRY, CDR2 SYGVKD. This CDR3 is 15 amino acids long. CDR3 DNA: TGTGCCATCAGCCGGGAGGGCCGGGGGGCCAACGAGCAGTACTTC. This encodes CAISREGRGANEQYF.

V and J are TRBV6-6 and TRBJ1-2, with no clear D. Germline V CDR1 and CDR2: MNHNY, SVGAGI (reference sequence). CDR3 length: 13 residues. Between the trimmed V and J ends, which lost 0 bases and 8 bases, there was a span of 10 bases. CDR3 DNA: TGTGCCAGCAGTTACTCTGGACCGGGAGGCTACACCTTC. Its translation is CASSYSGPGGYTF.

This clone was seen only once. V and J are TRBV6-1 and TRBJ2-7; a possible D gene is TRBD1 (5 bases). The V end lost 6 bases, the J end lost 0 bases, and 9 bases lay between the germline ends. The germline CDR1 and CDR2 sequences are MNHNS and SASEGT. CDR3 size: 13 residues. CDR3 region: CASSHRLSYEQYF. The CDR3, as DNA: TGTGCCAGCAGCCACAGGCTCTCCTACGAGCAGTACTTC.